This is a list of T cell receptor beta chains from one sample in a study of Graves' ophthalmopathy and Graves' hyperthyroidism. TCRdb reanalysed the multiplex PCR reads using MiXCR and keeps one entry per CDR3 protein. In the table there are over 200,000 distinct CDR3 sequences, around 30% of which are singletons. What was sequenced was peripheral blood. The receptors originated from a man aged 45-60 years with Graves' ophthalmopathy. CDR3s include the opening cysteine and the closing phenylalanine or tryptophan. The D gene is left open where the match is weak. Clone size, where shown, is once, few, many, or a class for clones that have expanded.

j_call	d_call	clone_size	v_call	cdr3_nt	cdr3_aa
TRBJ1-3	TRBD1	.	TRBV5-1	TGCGCCAGCAGCCAAGGGGGCAGCGGCTCTGGAAACACCATATATTTT	CASSQGGSGSGNTIYF
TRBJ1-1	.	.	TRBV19	TGTGCCAGTAGTATAGATAGGGGGACGAACATGAACACTGAAGCTTTCTTT	CASSIDRGTNMNTEAFF
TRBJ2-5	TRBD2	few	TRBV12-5	TGTGCTAGTGGTTTGGCCATAGCGGGATCCCAAGAGACCCAGTACTTC	CASGLAIAGSQETQYF
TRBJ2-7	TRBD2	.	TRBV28	TGTGCCAGCAGTTCGCCCGACGGACTAGCTAACGCCTACGAGCAGTACTTC	CASSSPDGLANAYEQYF
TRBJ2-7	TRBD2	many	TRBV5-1	TGCGCCAGCAGCTTGGTCTTAGCGGGAGGGCGCTCTGAGCAGTACTTC	CASSLVLAGGRSEQYF
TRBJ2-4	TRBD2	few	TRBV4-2	TGTGCCAGCAGCGCGACCGGCAGACTAGCGGAAGTAGCCAAAAACATTCAGTACTTC	CASSATGRLAEVAKNIQYF
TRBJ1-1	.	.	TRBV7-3	TGTGCCAGCAGCTTAGGGTTCGGCACTGAAGCTTTCTTT	CASSLGFGTEAFF
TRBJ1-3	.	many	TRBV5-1	TGCGCCAGCAGCTTGGCAGGGCCCGGAAACACCATATATTTT	CASSLAGPGNTIYF
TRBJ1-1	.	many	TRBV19	TGTGCCAGTAGTATGTTTAACAGGGCGGAGACTGAAGCTTTCTTT	CASSMFNRAETEAFF
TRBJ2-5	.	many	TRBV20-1	TGCAGTGCCACTGGGGGTCTTGCAGAGACCCAGTACTTC	CSATGGLAETQYF
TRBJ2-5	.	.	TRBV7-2	TGTGCCAGCAGCTTCACCCCGGGAAACCAAGAGACCCAGTACTTC	CASSFTPGNQETQYF
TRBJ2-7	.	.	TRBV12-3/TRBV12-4	TGTGCCAGCAGTTTAAAGTACCCGTCCCTGGGGTTCGAGCAGTACTTC	CASSLKYPSLGFEQYF
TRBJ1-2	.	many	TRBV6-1	TGTGCCAGCAGTCATCAGGAGGCCTCGAGCGGCTACACCTTC	CASSHQEASSGYTF
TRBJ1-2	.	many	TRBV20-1	TGCAGTGCTAGACAGATTGCTAACTATGGCTACACCTTC	CSARQIANYGYTF
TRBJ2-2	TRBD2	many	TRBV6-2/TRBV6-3	TGTGCCATCCCCCGGACTAGCGGGGCCCACACCGGGGAGCTGTTTTTT	CAIPRTSGAHTGELFF
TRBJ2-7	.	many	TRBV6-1	TGTGCCGCAGCAAGCCAGGGAGGCTACGAGCAGTACTTC	CAAASQGGYEQYF
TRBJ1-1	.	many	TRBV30	TGTGCCTGGAAAAAAGGGAACACTGAAGCTTTCTTT	CAWKKGNTEAFF
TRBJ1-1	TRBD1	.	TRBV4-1	TGCGCCAGCAGCCAACCGGGACAGGGGGCCCTAGAAGCTTTCTTT	CASSQPGQGALEAFF
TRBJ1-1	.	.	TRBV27	TGTGCCAGCAGGACACAGGGAACTGAAGCTTTCTTT	CASRTQGTEAFF
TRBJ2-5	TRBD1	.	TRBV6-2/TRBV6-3	TGTGCCAGCAGTTACTCGGACAGGGGAGAGACCCAGTACTTC	CASSYSDRGETQYF
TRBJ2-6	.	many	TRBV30	TGTGCCTGGGGGCTCTCTGGGGCCAACGTCCTGACTTTC	CAWGLSGANVLTF
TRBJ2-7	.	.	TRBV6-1	TGTGCCAGCACGTGGGGGTATGGCTACGAGCAGTACTTC	CASTWGYGYEQYF
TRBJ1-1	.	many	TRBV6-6	TGTGCCAGCAGTTACCTCGGGGCGCGGACTGAAGCTTTCTTT	CASSYLGARTEAFF
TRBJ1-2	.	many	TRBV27	TGTGCCAGCAGTTTAAGGGGTCAGGGCTATGGCTACACCTTC	CASSLRGQGYGYTF
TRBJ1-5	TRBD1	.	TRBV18	TGTGCCAGCTCACCAGGGACAGGGGACGGAAGCAATCAGCCCCAGCATTTT	CASSPGTGDGSNQPQHF
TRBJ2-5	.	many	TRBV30	TGTGCCTGGAGTGAATCAGGGAGCAAGACCCAGTACTTC	CAWSESGSKTQYF
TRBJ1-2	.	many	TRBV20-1	TGCAGTGCTAGACCTGCCTTCTTAGCTAACTATGGCTACACCTTC	CSARPAFLANYGYTF
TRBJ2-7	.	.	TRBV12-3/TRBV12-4	TGTGCCAGCCACGCGGGAATGGGGTACGAGCAGTACTTC	CASHAGMGYEQYF
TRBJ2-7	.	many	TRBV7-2	TGTGCCAGCAGCTTAACCCTGGCCTACGAGCAGTACTTC	CASSLTLAYEQYF
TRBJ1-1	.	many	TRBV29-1	TGCAGCACCCAGGGAGAGGACGGTTTGGGCACTGAAGCTTTCTTT	CSTQGEDGLGTEAFF
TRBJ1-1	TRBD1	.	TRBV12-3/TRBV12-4	TGTGCCAGCAGTTTCGGGACAGTGAACACTGAAGCTCTCTTT	CASSFGTVNTEALF
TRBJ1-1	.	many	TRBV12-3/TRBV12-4	TGTGCCAGCAGCAGTGACTTGAACACTGAAGCTTTCTTT	CASSSDLNTEAFF
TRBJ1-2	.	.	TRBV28	TGTGCCAGCAGTCCTACGGAGGGGAACTATGGCTACACCTTC	CASSPTEGNYGYTF
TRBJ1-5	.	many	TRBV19	TGTGCCAGTAGTATATACGTATATAGCAATCAGCCCCAGCATTTT	CASSIYVYSNQPQHF
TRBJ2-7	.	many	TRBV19	TGTGCCAGTAGTTTCGAGCGGACGGGTGGAACCGGGCAGTACTTC	CASSFERTGGTGQYF
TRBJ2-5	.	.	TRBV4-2	TGTGCCAGCAGCCAAGACGCCGCAGGCCAAGAGACCCAGTACTTC	CASSQDAAGQETQYF
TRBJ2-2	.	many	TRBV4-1	TGCGCCAGCAGCCAACAGGGGCTGAACACCGGGGAGCTGTTTTTT	CASSQQGLNTGELFF
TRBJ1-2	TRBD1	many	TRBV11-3	TGTGCCAGCAGCTCCTCAGGGGGCTATGGCTACACCTTC	CASSSSGGYGYTF
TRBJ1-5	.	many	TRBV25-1	TGTGCCAGCAGTGAATTAGAATCAGAGTGGGATCAGCCCCAGCATTTT	CASSELESEWDQPQHF
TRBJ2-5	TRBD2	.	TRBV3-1	TGTGCCAGCAGCCCTCCCCCACGTAGGACTAGCCCGGGGGAGACCCAGTACTTC	CASSPPPRRTSPGETQYF
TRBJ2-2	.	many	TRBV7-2	TGTGCCAGCAGCTTTGGTCCCCTCCGATATTACACCGGGGAGCTGTTTTTT	CASSFGPLRYYTGELFF
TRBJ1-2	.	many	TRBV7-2	TGTGCCAGCAGCTTAGGATTCTGGGGAGGCTACTATGGCTACACCTTC	CASSLGFWGGYYGYTF
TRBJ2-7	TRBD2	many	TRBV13	TGTGCCAGCAGTTCCACTAGCGGGGCTCTCTACGAGCAGTACTTC	CASSSTSGALYEQYF
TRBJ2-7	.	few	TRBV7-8	TGTGCCAGCAGCCTAAGGACTCCGGGCGAGGAGCAGTACTTC	CASSLRTPGEEQYF
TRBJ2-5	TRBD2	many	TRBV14	TGTGCCAGCAGCCAAGACCGTGGACTAGCGGGACTGGAGACCCAGTACTTC	CASSQDRGLAGLETQYF
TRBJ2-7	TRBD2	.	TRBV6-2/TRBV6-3	TGTGCCAGCAGTCCGGGGAGGGGTCTGGGCCTCGTCGAGCAGTACTTC	CASSPGRGLGLVEQYF
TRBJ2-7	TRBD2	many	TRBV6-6	TGTGCCAGCACGCCCAGCGGGAGTATCTACGAGCAGTACTTC	CASTPSGSIYEQYF
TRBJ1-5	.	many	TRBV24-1	TGTGCCACCAGTGAAGGGACAAGCAATCAGCCCCAGCATTTT	CATSEGTSNQPQHF
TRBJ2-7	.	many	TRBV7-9	TGTGCCAGCAGCTTAAGTCTTGGACTGCTTTCCTACGAGCAGTACTTC	CASSLSLGLLSYEQYF
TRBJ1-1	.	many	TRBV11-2	TGTGCCAGCAGCCCAGGAGATTTGAAGAACACTGAAGCTTTCTTT	CASSPGDLKNTEAFF
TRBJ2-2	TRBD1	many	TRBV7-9	TGTGCCAGCAGCTCATGGACAGGGGGCCACGGGGAGCTGTTTTTT	CASSSWTGGHGELFF
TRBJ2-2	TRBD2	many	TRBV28	TGTGCCAGCAGTACTCTAGCGGGTAATTGGCCCGGGGAGCTGTTTTTT	CASSTLAGNWPGELFF
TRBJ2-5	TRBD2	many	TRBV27	TGTGCCAGCAGTTTATTGCCGGGAGGCTCGTACCAAGAGACCCAGTACTTC	CASSLLPGGSYQETQYF
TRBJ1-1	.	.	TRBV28	TGTGCCAGCAGTTTATACCGTTTGAACACTGAAGCTTTCTTT	CASSLYRLNTEAFF
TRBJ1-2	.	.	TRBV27	TGTGCCAGCAGGAGTGACAGGAGAGGTTCTAACTATGGCTACACCTTC	CASRSDRRGSNYGYTF
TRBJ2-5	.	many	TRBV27	TGTGCCAGCAGTGCCGGGACAAGGGGGAGCCAAGAGACCCAGTACTTC	CASSAGTRGSQETQYF
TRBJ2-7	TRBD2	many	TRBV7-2	TGTGCCAGCAGACTAGCGGGGGGCCGGGGCCACGAGCAGTACTTC	CASRLAGGRGHEQYF
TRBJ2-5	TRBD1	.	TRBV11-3	TGTGCCAGCAGCTTAGAGCAGACAGGGGAAGAGACCCAGTACTTC	CASSLEQTGEETQYF
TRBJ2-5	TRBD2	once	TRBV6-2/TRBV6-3	TGTGCCAGCAATGAGCGACTAGCACAAGAGACCCAGTACTTC	CASNERLAQETQYF